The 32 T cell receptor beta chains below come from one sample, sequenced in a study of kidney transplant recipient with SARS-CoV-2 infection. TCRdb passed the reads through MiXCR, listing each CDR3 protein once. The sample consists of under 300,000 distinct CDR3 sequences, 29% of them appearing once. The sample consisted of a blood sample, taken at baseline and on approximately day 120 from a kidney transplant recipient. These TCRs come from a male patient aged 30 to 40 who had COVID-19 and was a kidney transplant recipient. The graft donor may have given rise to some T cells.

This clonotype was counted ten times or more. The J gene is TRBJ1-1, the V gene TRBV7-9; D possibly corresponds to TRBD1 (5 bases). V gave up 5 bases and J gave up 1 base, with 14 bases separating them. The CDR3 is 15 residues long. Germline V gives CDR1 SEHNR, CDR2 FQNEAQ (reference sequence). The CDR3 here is CASSLIGVRNTEAFF. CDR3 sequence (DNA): TGTGCCAGCAGCCTTATAGGGGTAAGGAACACTGAAGCTTTCTTT.

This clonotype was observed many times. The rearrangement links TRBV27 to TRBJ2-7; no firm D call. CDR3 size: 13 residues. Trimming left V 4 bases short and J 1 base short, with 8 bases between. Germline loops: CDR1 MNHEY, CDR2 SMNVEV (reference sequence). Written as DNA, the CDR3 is TGTGCCAGCAGTTGGGGTTCGTCCTACGAGCAGTACTTC. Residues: CASSWGSSYEQYF.

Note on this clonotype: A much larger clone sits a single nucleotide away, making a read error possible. The CDR3 spells CASSLAGTSGYEQYF. In nucleotides, the CDR3 is TGTGCCAGCAGTTTAGCCGGGACTAGCGGTTACGAGCAGTACTTC. The chain recombines TRBV6-6 with TRBJ2-7; 11 bases are shared with TRBD2. The CDR3 spans 15 residues. The trim removed 4 bases at V and 4 bases at J, leaving 6 bases unmatched. CDR1 is MNHNY and CDR2 is SVGAGI in the germline V gene (reference sequence).

The CDR3 DNA sequence: TGTGCCAGCAGATGTATTTTAGCTACAGTCATGCAAGATACGCAGTATTTT. Its protein product is CASRCILATVMQDTQYF. The chain carries TRBV21-1 and TRBJ2-3. TRBV21-1 is flagged as a pseudogene. The CDR3 is 17 amino acids.

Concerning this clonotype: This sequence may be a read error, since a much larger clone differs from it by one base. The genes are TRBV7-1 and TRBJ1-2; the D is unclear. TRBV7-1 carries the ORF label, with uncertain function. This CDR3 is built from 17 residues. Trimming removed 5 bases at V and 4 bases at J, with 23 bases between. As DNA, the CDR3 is TGTGCCAGCAGCCGTTTCGGTCACGAGGGAAAGACCTATGGCTACACCTTC. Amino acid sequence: CASSRFGHEGKTYGYTF.

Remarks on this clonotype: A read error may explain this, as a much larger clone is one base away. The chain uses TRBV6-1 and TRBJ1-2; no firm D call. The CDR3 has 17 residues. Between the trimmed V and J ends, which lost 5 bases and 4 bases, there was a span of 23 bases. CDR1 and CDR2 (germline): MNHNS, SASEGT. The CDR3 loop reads CASSRKAECRKAYGYTF. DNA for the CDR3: TGTGCCAGCAGTCGTAAGGCGGAATGTAGAAAGGCCTATGGCTACACCTTC.

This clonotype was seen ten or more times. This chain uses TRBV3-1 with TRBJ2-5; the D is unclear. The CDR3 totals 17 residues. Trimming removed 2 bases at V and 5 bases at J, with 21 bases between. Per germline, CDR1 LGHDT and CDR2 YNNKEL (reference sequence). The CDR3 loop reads CASSQWSPISFSETQYF. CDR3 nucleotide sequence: TGTGCCAGCAGCCAATGGAGTCCCATTTCTTTCTCTGAGACCCAGTACTTC.

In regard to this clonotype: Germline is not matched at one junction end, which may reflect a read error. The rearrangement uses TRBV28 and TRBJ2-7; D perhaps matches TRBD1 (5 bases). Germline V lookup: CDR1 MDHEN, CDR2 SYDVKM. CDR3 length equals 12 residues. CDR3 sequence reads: CASSPDSYEQHF. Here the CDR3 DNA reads TGTGCCAGCAGTCCAGACAGTTACGAGCAGCACTTC. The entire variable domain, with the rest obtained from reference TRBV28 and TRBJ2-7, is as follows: DVKVTQSSRYLVKRTGEKVFLECVQDMDHENMFWYRQDPGLGLRLIYFSYDVKMKEKGDIPEGYSVSREKKERFSLILESASTNQTSMYLCASSPDSYEQHFGPGTRLTVT.

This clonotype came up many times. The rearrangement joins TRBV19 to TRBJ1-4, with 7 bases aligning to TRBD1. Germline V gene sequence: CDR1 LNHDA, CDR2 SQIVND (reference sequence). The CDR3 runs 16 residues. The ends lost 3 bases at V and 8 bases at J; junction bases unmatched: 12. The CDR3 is CASSIFRTGRREKLFF. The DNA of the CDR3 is TGTGCCAGTAGTATCTTTAGGACAGGAAGGAGAGAAAAACTGTTTTTT.

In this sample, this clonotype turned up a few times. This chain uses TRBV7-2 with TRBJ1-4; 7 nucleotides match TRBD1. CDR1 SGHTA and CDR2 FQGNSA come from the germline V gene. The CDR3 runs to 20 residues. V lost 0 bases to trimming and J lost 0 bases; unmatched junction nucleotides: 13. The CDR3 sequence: CASSLAQGGTSRATNEKLFF. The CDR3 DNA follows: TGTGCCAGCAGCTTAGCGCAGGGGGGGACGTCGAGAGCAACTAATGAAAAACTGTTTTTT.

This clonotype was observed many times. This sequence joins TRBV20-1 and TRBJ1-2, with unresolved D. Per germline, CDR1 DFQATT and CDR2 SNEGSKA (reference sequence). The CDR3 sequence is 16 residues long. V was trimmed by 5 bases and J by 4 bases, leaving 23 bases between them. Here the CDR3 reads CSAGLLLFRKTYGYTF. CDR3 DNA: TGCAGTGCTGGACTATTGCTGTTTCGAAAGACCTATGGCTACACCTTC.

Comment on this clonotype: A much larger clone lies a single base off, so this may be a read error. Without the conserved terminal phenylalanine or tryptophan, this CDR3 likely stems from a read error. CDR3 residues: CSARPPAGASGYEQYS. The CDR3, as DNA: TGCAGTGCTAGACCCCCCGCTGGAGCTTCTGGTTACGAGCAGTACTCC. This chain uses TRBV20-1 with TRBJ2-7; D uncertain. Germline CDR1 DFQATT, CDR2 SNEGSKA (reference sequence). The CDR3 is 16 amino acids. The V gene lost 2 bases and the J gene lost 4 bases, with 21 bases spanning the gap.

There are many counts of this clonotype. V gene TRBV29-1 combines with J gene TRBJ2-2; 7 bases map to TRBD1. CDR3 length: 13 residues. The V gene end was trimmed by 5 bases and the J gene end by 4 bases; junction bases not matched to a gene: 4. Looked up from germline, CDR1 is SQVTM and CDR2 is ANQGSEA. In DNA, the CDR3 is TGCAGCGTTACACAGGGGTTCACCGGGGAGCTGTTTTTT. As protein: CSVTQGFTGELFF.

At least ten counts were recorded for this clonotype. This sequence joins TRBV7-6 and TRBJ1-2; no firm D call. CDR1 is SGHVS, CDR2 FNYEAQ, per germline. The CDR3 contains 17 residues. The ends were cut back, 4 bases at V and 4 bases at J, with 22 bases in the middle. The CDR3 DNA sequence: TGTGCCAGCAGCTGGAAGATTGAATCTCGAAAGACCTATGGCTACACCTTC. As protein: CASSWKIESRKTYGYTF.

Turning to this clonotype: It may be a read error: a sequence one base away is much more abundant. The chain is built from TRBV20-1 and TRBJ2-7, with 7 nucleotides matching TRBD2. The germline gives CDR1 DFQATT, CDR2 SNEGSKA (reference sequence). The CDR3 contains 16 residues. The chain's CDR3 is CSARSLGLAGSYERYF. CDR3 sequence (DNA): TGCAGTGCTAGGTCCCTTGGATTAGCGGGCTCCTACGAGCGGTACTTC.

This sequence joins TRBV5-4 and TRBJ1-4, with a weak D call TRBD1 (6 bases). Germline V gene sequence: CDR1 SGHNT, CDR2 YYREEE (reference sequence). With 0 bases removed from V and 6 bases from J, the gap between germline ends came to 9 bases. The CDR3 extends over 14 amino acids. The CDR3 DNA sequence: TGTGCCAGCAGCTTGGGGACAGTCGATGAAAAACTGTTTTTT. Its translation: CASSLGTVDEKLFF.

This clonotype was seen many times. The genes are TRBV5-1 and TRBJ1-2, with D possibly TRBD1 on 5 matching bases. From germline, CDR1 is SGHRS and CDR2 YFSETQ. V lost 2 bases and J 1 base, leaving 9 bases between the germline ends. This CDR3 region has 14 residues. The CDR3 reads CASSFGAINYGYTF. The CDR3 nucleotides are TGCGCCAGCAGCTTTGGGGCGATTAACTATGGCTACACCTTC.

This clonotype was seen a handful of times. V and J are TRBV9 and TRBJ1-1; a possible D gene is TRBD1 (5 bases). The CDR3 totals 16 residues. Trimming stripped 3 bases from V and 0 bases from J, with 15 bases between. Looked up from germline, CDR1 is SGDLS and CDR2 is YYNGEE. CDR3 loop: CASSDPPGLMNTEAFF. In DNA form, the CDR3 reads TGTGCCAGCAGCGATCCCCCGGGACTGATGAACACTGAAGCTTTCTTT.

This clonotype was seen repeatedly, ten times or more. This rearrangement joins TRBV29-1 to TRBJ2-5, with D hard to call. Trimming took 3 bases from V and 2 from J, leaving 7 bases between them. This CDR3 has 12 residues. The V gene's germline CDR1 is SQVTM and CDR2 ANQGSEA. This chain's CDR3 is CSVDIGQETQYF. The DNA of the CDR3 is TGCAGCGTTGATATCGGACAAGAGACCCAGTACTTC.

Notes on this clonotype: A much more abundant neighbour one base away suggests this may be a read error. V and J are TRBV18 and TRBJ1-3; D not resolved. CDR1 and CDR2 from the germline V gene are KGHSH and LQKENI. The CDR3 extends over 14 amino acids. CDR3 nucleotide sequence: TGTGCCGGCTCACCAGCGAGCTCTGGAAACACCATATATTTT. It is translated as CAGSPASSGNTIYF.

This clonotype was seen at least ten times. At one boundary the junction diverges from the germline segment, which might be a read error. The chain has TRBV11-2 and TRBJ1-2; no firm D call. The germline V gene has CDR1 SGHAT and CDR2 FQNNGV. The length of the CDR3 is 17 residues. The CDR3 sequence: CASSLDLTSRKTYGYTF. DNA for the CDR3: TGTGCCAGCAGCCTAGATCTAACAAGCAGAAAGACCTATGGCTACACCTTC.

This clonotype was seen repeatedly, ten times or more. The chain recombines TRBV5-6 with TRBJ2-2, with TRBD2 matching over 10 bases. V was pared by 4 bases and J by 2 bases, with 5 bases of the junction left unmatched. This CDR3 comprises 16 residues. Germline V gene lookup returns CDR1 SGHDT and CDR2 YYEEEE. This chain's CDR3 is CASSLRTSGNTGELFF. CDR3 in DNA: TGTGCCAGCAGCCTCCGGACTAGCGGAAACACCGGGGAGCTGTTTTTT.

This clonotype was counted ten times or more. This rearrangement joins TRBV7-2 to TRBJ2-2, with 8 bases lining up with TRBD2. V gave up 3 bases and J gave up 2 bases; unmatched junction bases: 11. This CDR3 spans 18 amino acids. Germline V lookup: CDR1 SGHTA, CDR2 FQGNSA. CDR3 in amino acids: CASSFVPSGPLNTGELFF. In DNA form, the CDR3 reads TGTGCCAGCAGCTTCGTCCCTAGCGGGCCACTTAACACCGGGGAGCTGTTTTTT.

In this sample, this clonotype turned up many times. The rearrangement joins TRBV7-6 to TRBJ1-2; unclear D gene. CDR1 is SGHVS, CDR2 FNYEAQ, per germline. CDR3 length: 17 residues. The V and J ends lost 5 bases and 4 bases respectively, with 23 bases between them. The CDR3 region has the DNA TGTGCCAGCAGCACCATCCCTGAATCTCGAAAGACCTATGGCTACACCTTC. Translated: CASSTIPESRKTYGYTF.

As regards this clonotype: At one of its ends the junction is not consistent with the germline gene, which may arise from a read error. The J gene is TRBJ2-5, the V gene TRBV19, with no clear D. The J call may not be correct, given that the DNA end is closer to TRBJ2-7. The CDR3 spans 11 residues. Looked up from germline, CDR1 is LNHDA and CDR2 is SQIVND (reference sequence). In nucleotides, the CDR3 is TGTACCAGTAGTCAGGCCTACGAGCAGTACTTC. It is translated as CTSSQAYEQYF.

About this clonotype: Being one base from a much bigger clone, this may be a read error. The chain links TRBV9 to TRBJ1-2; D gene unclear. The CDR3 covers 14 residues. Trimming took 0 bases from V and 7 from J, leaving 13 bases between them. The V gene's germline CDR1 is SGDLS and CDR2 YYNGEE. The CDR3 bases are TGTGCCAGCAGCGTAGGTGGTCTCACAGCTGGCTACACCTTC. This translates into CASSVGGLTAGYTF.

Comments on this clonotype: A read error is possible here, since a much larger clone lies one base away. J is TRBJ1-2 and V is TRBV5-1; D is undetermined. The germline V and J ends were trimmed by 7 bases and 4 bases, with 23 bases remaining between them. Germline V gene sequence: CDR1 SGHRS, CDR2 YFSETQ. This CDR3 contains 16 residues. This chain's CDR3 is CASVNRSVRKTYGYTF. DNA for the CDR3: TGCGCCAGCGTCAATAGATCGGTTCGAAAGACCTATGGCTACACCTTC.

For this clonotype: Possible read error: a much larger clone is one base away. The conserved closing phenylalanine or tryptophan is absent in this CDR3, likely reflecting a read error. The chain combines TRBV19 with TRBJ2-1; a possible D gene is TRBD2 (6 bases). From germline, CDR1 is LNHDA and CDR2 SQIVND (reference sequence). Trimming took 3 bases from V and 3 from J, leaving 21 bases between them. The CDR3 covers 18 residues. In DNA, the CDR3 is TGTGCCAGTAGTATTCCCTACGGGAGCCCCCTAGTCTACAATGAGCAGTTCCTC. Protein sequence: CASSIPYGSPLVYNEQFL.

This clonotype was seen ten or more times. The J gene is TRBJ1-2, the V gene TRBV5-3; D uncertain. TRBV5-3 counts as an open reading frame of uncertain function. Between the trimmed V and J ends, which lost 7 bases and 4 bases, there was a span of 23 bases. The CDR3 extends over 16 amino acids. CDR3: CARRNLVVRKTYGYTF. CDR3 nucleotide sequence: TGTGCCAGACGCAATTTAGTGGTGAGAAAGACCTATGGCTACACCTTC.

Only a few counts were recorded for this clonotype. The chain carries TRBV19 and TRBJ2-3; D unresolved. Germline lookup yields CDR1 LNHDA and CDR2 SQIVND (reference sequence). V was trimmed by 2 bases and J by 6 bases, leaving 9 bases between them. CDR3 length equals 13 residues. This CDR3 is CASSIPPTDTQYF. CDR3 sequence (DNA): TGTGCCAGTAGTATACCCCCTACGGATACGCAGTATTTT.

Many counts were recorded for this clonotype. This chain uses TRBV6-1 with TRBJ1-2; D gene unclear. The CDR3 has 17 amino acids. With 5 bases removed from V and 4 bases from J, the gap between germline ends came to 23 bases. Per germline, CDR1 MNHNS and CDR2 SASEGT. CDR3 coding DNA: TGTGCCAGCAGTAGGAGGGTGGAATGTAGAAAGACCTATGGCTACACCTTC. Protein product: CASSRRVECRKTYGYTF.

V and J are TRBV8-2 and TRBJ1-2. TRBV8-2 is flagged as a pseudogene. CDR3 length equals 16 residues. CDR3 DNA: TGTGGCAGTCCTGAGCCTGATAGCCGAAAGACCTATGGCTACACCTTC. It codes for CGSPEPDSRKTYGYTF.